This TCR beta chain was captured in a study of cytomegalovirus exposure and HLA in healthy donors. Study overall: Findings of an earlier analysis included more than 90 million unique TCR beta sequences from roughly 190 million T cells. Study-wide results and limits: When a later analysis was performed, an Asian-associated ancestry cluster reportedly had fewer N-insertions than the roughly 670-donor mean.

With 60 Vbeta and 13 Jbeta primers, the PCR was carried out. Profiled with immunoSEQ multiplex PCR; TCRdb holds only in-frame clones, not every one. Among 100,000 or so clones listed, approximately 85% were seen once. This CDR3 is built from 12 residues. Deletions cut 5 bases from V and 4 bases from J, with 9 bases between. Germline CDR1 is SGHAT and CDR2 is FQNNGV. This clone appeared a few times. Its antigen is as yet unknown. The sample was PBMCs. The V gene is TRBV11-2, the J gene TRBJ2-7, with a tentative D call TRBD2 (6 bases). This TCR came from a man between 40 and 49 years old in good health and CMV-seropositive. The CDR3 spells CASSRREYEQYF. Written as DNA, the CDR3 is TGTGCCAGCAGCAGGAGGGAGTACGAGCAGTACTTC. Combining the CDR3 with reference TRBV11-2 and TRBJ2-7 gives the whole variable domain EAGVAQSPRYKIIEKRQSVAFWCNPISGHATLYWYQQILGQGPKLLIQFQNNGVVDDSQLPKDRFSAERLKGVDSTLKIQPAKLEDSAVYLCASSRREYEQYFGPGTRLTVT.